Below, 29 T cell receptor beta chains from the same sample are listed, as sequenced in a study of T cell clones after liver transplantation. The table came from immunoSEQ multiplex PCR; TCRdb's copy has only in-frame clones and leaves some out. The profile covers 68,000 or so clones, with around 93% appearing a single time and 0.98% taken by the ten largest. This sample comprised CD4+ T cells from blood, obtained less than 27 months after liver transplant. All receptors derive from a human patient who received a liver transplant. Some T cells may be the graft donor's.

V usage is TRBV28 and J usage is TRBJ2-3; D perhaps matches TRBD2 (6 bases). The germline V gene has CDR1 MDHEN and CDR2 SYDVKM. Trimming took 6 bases from V and 5 from J, leaving 18 bases between them. This CDR3 is built from 15 residues. CDR3 residues: CASSRVLGGVDTQYF. The CDR3, as DNA: TGTGCCAGCAGCAGGGTGCTCGGAGGGGTAGATACGCAGTATTTT.

This clone occurred once. The chain carries TRBV28 and TRBJ1-1; D is possibly TRBD1 (6 bases). CDR3 length: 15 amino acids. Germline-derived CDR1 and CDR2 are MDHEN and SYDVKM. V dropped 6 bases and J dropped 2 bases, with 16 bases sitting between them. CDR3 nucleotide sequence: TGTGCCAGCAGAAGGGGGGGTAGTATAAACACTGAAGCTTTCTTT. This encodes CASRRGGSINTEAFF.

The chain employs TRBV19 and TRBJ2-5; 8 bases match TRBD1. Germline V CDR1 and CDR2: LNHDA, SQIVND (reference sequence). V shed 7 bases and J 4 bases; nucleotides not matched to a gene: 11. CDR3 length equals 15 residues. The CDR3 DNA follows: TGTGCCAGTACCCTGGGGGCAGGGGGCGGAGAGACCCAGTACTTC. Translation gives CASTLGAGGGETQYF.

The gene calls are TRBV25-1 and TRBJ1-2, with unresolved D. The CDR3 sequence is 12 residues long. V was cut by 6 bases and J by 8 bases, with 13 bases left in between. Germline CDR1 is MGHDK and CDR2 is SYGVNS. The CDR3: CASSQAWAGYTF. DNA for the CDR3: TGTGCCAGCAGCCAGGCGTGGGCCGGCTACACCTTC.

V is TRBV19 and J is TRBJ2-7; D not resolved. V shed 3 bases and J shed 1 base, with 10 bases lying between them. Germline V gives CDR1 LNHDA, CDR2 SQIVND (reference sequence). The CDR3 is 14 amino acids. The CDR3 spells CASSISLGSYEQYF. CDR3 in DNA: TGTGCCAGTAGTATTAGTTTGGGGTCCTACGAGCAGTACTTC.

This clone occurred once. This sequence joins TRBV5-1 and TRBJ1-3, with TRBD1 matching 10 bases. The V and J ends lost 4 bases and 4 bases, in that order; junction bases with no gene match: 5. The CDR3 runs to 15 residues. Germline V CDR1 and CDR2: SGHRS, YFSETQ. The chain's CDR3 is CASSVRTGGGNTIYF. Written as DNA, the CDR3 is TGCGCCAGCAGCGTTCGGACAGGGGGAGGAAACACCATATATTTT. The complete variable domain, with remaining parts taken from reference TRBV5-1 and TRBJ1-3, reads KAGVTQTPRYLIKTRGQQVTLSCSPISGHRSVSWYQQTPGQGLQFLFEYFSETQRNKGNFPGRFSGRQFSNSRSEMNVSTLELGDSALYLCASSVRTGGGNTIYFGEGSWLTVV.

This chain connects TRBV7-9 to TRBJ2-2, with 7 bases identical to TRBD2. CDR1 is SEHNR and CDR2 is FQNEAQ in the germline V gene (reference sequence). Trimming took 2 bases from V and 4 from J; bases not matched to a gene: 4. The CDR3 runs to 15 residues. Here the CDR3 DNA reads TGTGCCAGCAGCTTACCTAGCGGCTCCACCGGGGAGCTGTTTTTT. The encoded protein is CASSLPSGSTGELFF.

The chain employs TRBV11-3 and TRBJ2-5, with D tentatively TRBD2 (5 bases). This CDR3 is built from 13 residues. Between the trimmed V and J ends, which lost 6 bases and 5 bases, there was a span of 13 bases. Germline V gene data show CDR1 as SGHNT and CDR2 as YENEEA. In nucleotides, the CDR3 is TGTGCCAGCAGAATAGCAGCGGCGGAGACCCAGTACTTC. The encoded protein is CASRIAAAETQYF.

The chain couples TRBV9 to TRBJ2-5, with no clear D. Trimming took 0 bases from V and 4 from J, leaving 10 bases between them. Germline V gene lookup returns CDR1 SGDLS and CDR2 YYNGEE. CDR3 size: 14 residues. The CDR3 DNA follows: TGTGCCAGCAGCGTAGCTATGGGCGGAGAGACCCAGTACTTC. It codes for CASSVAMGGETQYF.

The V call is TRBV4-3, the J call TRBJ2-7; 10 bases line up with TRBD2. From germline, CDR1 is LGHNA and CDR2 YSLEER. There are 16 residues in the CDR3. V was pared by 2 bases and J by 2 bases, with 6 bases of the junction left unmatched. The CDR3 sequence: CASSQKRLAGAYEQYF. The DNA for the CDR3 is TGCGCCAGCAGCCAAAAGCGACTAGCGGGCGCCTACGAGCAGTACTTC.

The rearrangement joins TRBV18 to TRBJ1-1; D gene ambiguous. This CDR3 is built from 13 residues. Per germline, CDR1 KGHSH and CDR2 LQKENI. With 6 bases removed from V and 4 bases from J, the gap between germline ends came to 12 bases. CDR3 DNA sequence: TGTGCCAGCTCGCCCAAAAGTGGCACTGAAGCTTTCTTT. It is translated as CASSPKSGTEAFF.

The rearrangement joins TRBV7-9 to TRBJ2-7; 11 nucleotides align to TRBD2. The CDR3 is 14 amino acids. Germline V gene sequence: CDR1 SEHNR, CDR2 FQNEAQ (reference sequence). V was clipped by 5 bases and J by 3 bases; unmatched bases: 3. The CDR3 DNA follows: TGTGCCAGCAGCGCTACTAGCGGGAGCTACGAGCAGTACTTC. It is translated as CASSATSGSYEQYF.

The chain carries TRBV5-1 and TRBJ2-7; 7 bases fit TRBD2. V was pared by 4 bases and J by 1 base, with 8 bases of the junction left unmatched. This CDR3 is built from 15 residues. Germline CDR1 reads SGHRS; CDR2 reads YFSETQ. The CDR3: CASSLRVGGSYEQYF. The CDR3 nucleotides read TGCGCCAGCAGCCTCCGGGTCGGGGGGTCCTACGAGCAGTACTTC.

The chain couples TRBV7-2 to TRBJ2-7, with D possibly being TRBD1 (6 bases). CDR1 SGHTA and CDR2 FQGNSA come from the germline V gene. V was trimmed by 7 bases and J by 0 bases, leaving 13 bases between them. The CDR3 spans 14 residues. The CDR3: CASTVGTPSYEQYF. In DNA, the CDR3 is TGTGCCAGCACCGTTGGGACACCCTCCTACGAGCAGTACTTC.

This clone was seen once. CDR3 sequence: CASDGGPSGYTF. The CDR3 DNA reads as TGTGCCAGCGACGGGGGGCCCTCTGGCTACACCTTC. The V call is TRBV2, the J call TRBJ1-2; tentatively, D is TRBD1 (6 bases). The CDR3 loop spans 12 amino acids. Trimming took 8 bases from V and 7 from J, leaving 14 bases between them. In germline, CDR1 is SNHLY, CDR2 FYNNEI.

The V call is TRBV9, the J call TRBJ1-2, with D possibly matching TRBD1 (5 bases). The V end was cut by 0 bases, the J end by 3 bases, with 12 bases between. The CDR3 length is 15 residues. Germline CDR1 is SGDLS and CDR2 is YYNGEE. The DNA of the CDR3 is TGTGCCAGCAGCGTAGGCGGGACGACAGACTATGGCTACACCTTC. Translation: CASSVGGTTDYGYTF.

This sequence joins TRBV4-2 and TRBJ2-1; 9 bases match TRBD2. The germline gives CDR1 LGHNA, CDR2 YNFKEQ. J gave up 8 bases and V 1 base, and 24 bases lay outside the gene matches. The CDR3 is made up of 21 amino acids. The CDR3 sequence: CASSQGDGMTWREGLIHEQFF. Here the CDR3 DNA reads TGTGCCAGCAGCCAAGGGGACGGTATGACGTGGCGGGAGGGGTTGATTCATGAGCAGTTCTTC.

J is TRBJ2-6 and V is TRBV27; tentatively, D is TRBD1 (6 bases). V was trimmed by 6 bases and J by 0 bases, leaving 12 bases between them. Germline-derived CDR1 and CDR2 are MNHEY and SMNVEV (reference sequence). The CDR3 contains 16 residues. CDR3 DNA: TGTGCCAGCAGCAGGGGCGCGGACTCTGGGGCCAACGTCCTGACTTTC. This gives the protein CASSRGADSGANVLTF.

The CDR3 bases are TGTGCCAGCAGTCTCCGGACAGAGATTCAAGCGGGACCTTTATACGAGCAGTACTTC. This sequence encodes CASSLRTEIQAGPLYEQYF. V usage is TRBV28 and J usage is TRBJ2-7, with TRBD2 as a possible D gene (7 bases). Per the germline V gene, CDR1 is MDHEN and CDR2 is SYDVKM. Trimming shortened V by 5 bases and J by 4 bases, and 30 bases separated the two germline ends. The CDR3 consists of 19 residues.

This chain links TRBV18 with TRBJ2-1, with D unclear. V was trimmed by 0 bases and J by 6 bases, leaving 9 bases between them. Germline V CDR1 and CDR2: KGHSH, LQKENI. This CDR3 is 14 amino acids long. DNA of the CDR3: TGTGCCAGCTCACCACCGGGTAGCCCCAATGAGCAGTTCTTC. This gives the protein CASSPPGSPNEQFF.

The sample holds one count of this clone. The gene calls are TRBV6-4 and TRBJ1-5; D is uncertain. The CDR3 sequence is 13 residues long. In germline, CDR1 is MRHNA, CDR2 SNTAGT. V was pared by 3 bases and J by 4 bases, with 7 bases between. DNA for the CDR3: TGTGCCAGCAGTGAAGGGTATAATCAGCCCCAGCATTTT. Protein: CASSEGYNQPQHF.

This clone was observed a few times. The chain uses TRBV11-2 and TRBJ2-2; 9 positions agree with TRBD1. Trimming removed 4 bases from V and 4 bases from J; junction bases left unmatched: 4. Looked up from germline, CDR1 is SGHAT and CDR2 is FQNNGV. This CDR3 contains 15 residues. In DNA form, the CDR3 reads TGTGCCAGCAGCTCGGCGACAGGGGGCACCGGGGAGCTGTTTTTT. Amino acid sequence: CASSSATGGTGELFF. Full variable domain (remainder filled in from reference TRBV11-2 and TRBJ2-2): EAGVAQSPRYKIIEKRQSVAFWCNPISGHATLYWYQQILGQGPKLLIQFQNNGVVDDSQLPKDRFSAERLKGVDSTLKIQPAKLEDSAVYLCASSSATGGTGELFFGEGSRLTVL.

The chain combines TRBV5-1 with TRBJ2-1; D perhaps matches TRBD1 (6 bases). Trimming left V 0 bases short and J 9 bases short, with 25 bases between. The CDR3 spans 18 residues. In germline, CDR1 is SGHRS, CDR2 YFSETQ. The DNA of the CDR3 is TGCGCCAGCAGCTTGGGGACGGGACACGCTTTCATGGAGGCTGAGCAGTTCTTC. Its translation is CASSLGTGHAFMEAEQFF.

J is TRBJ1-2 and V is TRBV2, with D possibly TRBD1 on 5 matching bases. Germline V gives CDR1 SNHLY, CDR2 FYNNEI. The CDR3 sequence is 13 residues long. Trimming stripped 4 bases from V and 4 bases from J, with 10 bases between. This CDR3 is CASSGQGSYGYTF. CDR3 nucleotides: TGTGCCAGCAGTGGGCAGGGAAGCTATGGCTACACCTTC.

The chain combines TRBV11-3 with TRBJ2-6; D is ambiguous. Trimming left V 7 bases short and J 4 bases short, with 11 bases between. This CDR3 spans 14 amino acids. Germline lookup yields CDR1 SGHNT and CDR2 YENEEA. CDR3 nucleotides: TGTGCCAGCACCCCTCAGTCGGGGGCCAACGTCCTGACTTTC. As protein: CASTPQSGANVLTF. Supplemented by reference TRBV11-3 and TRBJ2-6, the full variable domain reads EAGVVQSPRYKIIEKKQPVAFWCNPISGHNTLYWYLQNLGQGPELLIRYENEEAVDDSQLPKDRFSAERLKGVDSTLKIQPAELGDSAVYLCASTPQSGANVLTFGAGSRLTVL.

J is TRBJ2-3 and V is TRBV11-2, with 9 positions matching TRBD1. This CDR3 is built from 19 residues. V shed 5 bases and J 1 base; nucleotides not matched to a gene: 16. Per the germline V gene, CDR1 is SGHAT and CDR2 is FQNNGV. Here the CDR3 reads CASSPRDRVFWGGTDTQYF. The CDR3 DNA reads as TGTGCCAGCAGCCCCCGGGACAGGGTGTTCTGGGGGGGCACAGATACGCAGTATTTT.

The rearrangement joins TRBV18 to TRBJ2-7; 9 nucleotides agree with TRBD2. The V gene's germline CDR1 is KGHSH and CDR2 LQKENI. V dropped 3 bases and J dropped 0; count of bases not matched to a gene: 9. This CDR3 is built from 17 residues. The CDR3 DNA sequence: TGTGCCAGCTCACCGAGAGAACTAGCGGGCAGCTCCTACGAGCAGTACTTC. Amino acid sequence: CASSPRELAGSSYEQYF.

This clone occurred a few times. The V call is TRBV7-3, the J call TRBJ2-5; D is ambiguous. This CDR3 has 16 amino acids. The germline V and J ends were trimmed by 6 bases and 2 bases, with 19 bases remaining between them. CDR1 and CDR2 (germline): SGHTA, FQGTGA. Here the CDR3 reads CASSRKGSLAQETQYF. CDR3 bases: TGTGCCAGCAGTCGAAAGGGCAGCCTTGCTCAAGAGACCCAGTACTTC.

This chain links TRBV5-1 with TRBJ2-2; D remains unclear. Trimming took off 1 base at V and 2 bases at J, with 6 bases between the two ends. The length of the CDR3 is 14 residues. Germline loops: CDR1 SGHRS, CDR2 YFSETQ. Written as DNA, the CDR3 is TGCGCCAGCAGCTTGAACGGAAACACCGGGGAGCTGTTTTTT. Protein product: CASSLNGNTGELFF.